The rows below give T cell receptor beta chains drawn from one sample of a study of blood T cells in healthy people across ages. TCRdb analysed the 5' RACE reads with MiXCR anew, one entry per CDR3 protein. This table holds over 1,500,000 distinct CDR3 sequences, approximately 40% found once. The specimen was blood. All receptors come from a human donor in good health. The CDR3 runs from the conserved cysteine through the conserved F or W. The order of the fields is clone size, J gene, V gene, D gene, CDR3 DNA, CDR3 protein. The D gene is left open where the match is weak. Where a row states a size, it is once, few, many or the class of an expanded clone; other rows omit it.

abundance: many
j_gene: TRBJ1-2
v_gene: TRBV4-1
d_gene: .
CDR3nt: TGCGCCAGCAGCCAAGAAGACCGTGACTATGGCTACACCTTC
CDR3aa: CASSQEDRDYGYTF

abundance: few
j_gene: TRBJ1-4
v_gene: TRBV2
d_gene: .
CDR3nt: TGTGCCAGCTGCTCCGGGACGGTGAATGGAAAACTGTTTTTT
CDR3aa: CASCSGTVNGKLFF

abundance: few
j_gene: TRBJ1-6
v_gene: TRBV28
d_gene: .
CDR3nt: TGTGCCAGCAGTTCGGGGGAGGGACACTCACCCCTCCACTTT
CDR3aa: CASSSGEGHSPLHF

abundance: .
j_gene: TRBJ1-6
v_gene: TRBV14
d_gene: .
CDR3nt: TGTGCCAGCAGTTTCGGGGGGAGGTCACCCCTCCACTTT
CDR3aa: CASSFGGRSPLHF

abundance: few
j_gene: TRBJ1-1
v_gene: TRBV5-1
d_gene: .
CDR3nt: TGCGCCAGCAGCCTACGCCCGGGCCAGAACACTGAAGCTTTCTTT
CDR3aa: CASSLRPGQNTEAFF

abundance: .
j_gene: TRBJ1-2
v_gene: TRBV7-2
d_gene: .
CDR3nt: TGTGCCAGCAGCAGGCTTTCGGGATCTAACTATGGCTACACCTTC
CDR3aa: CASSRLSGSNYGYTF

abundance: .
j_gene: TRBJ1-5
v_gene: TRBV27
d_gene: TRBD1
CDR3nt: TGTGCCAGCAGTTTATCAGGGGGCCTAGTAGTTCAGCCCCAGCATTTT
CDR3aa: CASSLSGGLVVQPQHF

abundance: .
j_gene: TRBJ2-3
v_gene: TRBV4-3
d_gene: .
CDR3nt: TGCGCCAGCAGCCAAGGGGTTTTAGAAGATACGCAGTATTTT
CDR3aa: CASSQGVLEDTQYF

abundance: many
j_gene: TRBJ2-5
v_gene: TRBV7-2
d_gene: .
CDR3nt: TGTGCCAGCAGCTTATGGGGGGGCTTAGAGACCCAGTACTTC
CDR3aa: CASSLWGGLETQYF

abundance: .
j_gene: TRBJ1-5
v_gene: TRBV24-1
d_gene: TRBD1
CDR3nt: TGTGCCACCAGCCGGGACAGCACTAATCAGCCCCAGCATTTT
CDR3aa: CATSRDSTNQPQHF

abundance: few
j_gene: TRBJ1-2
v_gene: TRBV4-3
d_gene: .
CDR3nt: TGCGCCAGCAGCCACGGTCCTTTGGGCTACACCTTC
CDR3aa: CASSHGPLGYTF

abundance: few
j_gene: TRBJ2-7
v_gene: TRBV6-5
d_gene: .
CDR3nt: TGTGCCAGCAGGTTACACCGGATGACCTACGAGCAGTACTTC
CDR3aa: CASRLHRMTYEQYF

abundance: .
j_gene: TRBJ2-7
v_gene: TRBV3-1
d_gene: TRBD1
CDR3nt: TGTGCCAGCAGCCCAGTACGGACAGGGAACGAGCAGTACTTC
CDR3aa: CASSPVRTGNEQYF

abundance: few
j_gene: TRBJ1-5
v_gene: TRBV12-3/TRBV12-4
d_gene: .
CDR3nt: TGTGCCAGCAGTACGGGGGACTTTCAGCCCCAGCATTTT
CDR3aa: CASSTGDFQPQHF

abundance: .
j_gene: TRBJ1-5
v_gene: TRBV2
d_gene: .
CDR3nt: TGTGCCAGCAGTGCCCCCGGGGATCAGCCCCAGCATTTT
CDR3aa: CASSAPGDQPQHF

abundance: .
j_gene: TRBJ1-6
v_gene: TRBV7-2
d_gene: .
CDR3nt: TGTGCCAGCAGCGCGAATCGGGGGAATTCACCCCTCCACTTT
CDR3aa: CASSANRGNSPLHF

abundance: .
j_gene: TRBJ1-6
v_gene: TRBV9
d_gene: .
CDR3nt: TGTGCCAGCAGCCCAGGACAGTCCTATTCACCCCTCCACTTT
CDR3aa: CASSPGQSYSPLHF

abundance: many
j_gene: TRBJ1-4
v_gene: TRBV7-9
d_gene: .
CDR3nt: TGTGCCAGCAGCTTATTGGCAACTAATGAAAAACTGTTTTTT
CDR3aa: CASSLLATNEKLFF

abundance: few
j_gene: TRBJ1-1
v_gene: TRBV6-1
d_gene: .
CDR3nt: TGTGCCAGCAGTGAACAGCCTCAGGTGAACACTGAAGCTTTCTTT
CDR3aa: CASSEQPQVNTEAFF

abundance: .
j_gene: TRBJ1-1
v_gene: TRBV15
d_gene: .
CDR3nt: TGTGCCACCAGCAGAGATCTTTTCTCTGAAGCTTTCTTT
CDR3aa: CATSRDLFSEAFF

abundance: few
j_gene: TRBJ1-5
v_gene: TRBV6-6
d_gene: .
CDR3nt: TGTGCCAGCAGCCAGCGGGCAGAGGGCAATCAGCCCCAGCATTTT
CDR3aa: CASSQRAEGNQPQHF

abundance: .
j_gene: TRBJ1-1
v_gene: TRBV6-2/TRBV6-3
d_gene: .
CDR3nt: TGTGCCAGCAGTACAGGGTGGGTCACTGAAGCTTTCTTT
CDR3aa: CASSTGWVTEAFF

abundance: few
j_gene: TRBJ2-1
v_gene: TRBV5-1
d_gene: TRBD2
CDR3nt: TGCGCCAGCTTACCCGAACTAGCGGGGGATAATGAGCAGTTCTTC
CDR3aa: CASLPELAGDNEQFF

abundance: .
j_gene: TRBJ2-1
v_gene: TRBV5-6
d_gene: TRBD1
CDR3nt: TGTGCCAGCAGCTTGTACAGACAGGGGTTCCACAATGAGCAGTTCTTC
CDR3aa: CASSLYRQGFHNEQFF

abundance: few
j_gene: TRBJ1-2
v_gene: TRBV24-1
d_gene: TRBD1
CDR3nt: TGTGCCACCAGGACAGGGGAAGGCTACACCTTC
CDR3aa: CATRTGEGYTF

abundance: few
j_gene: TRBJ2-7
v_gene: TRBV27
d_gene: .
CDR3nt: TGTGCCAGCAGGGATTGGGACGGACTCTACGAGCAGTACTTC
CDR3aa: CASRDWDGLYEQYF

abundance: many
j_gene: TRBJ2-7
v_gene: TRBV2
d_gene: TRBD2
CDR3nt: TGTGCCAGCGGTAGCGGGGGGGCCAAGTCCTACGAGCAGTACTTC
CDR3aa: CASGSGGAKSYEQYF

abundance: .
j_gene: TRBJ2-3
v_gene: TRBV29-1
d_gene: TRBD2
CDR3nt: TGCAGCGTCGGCCCCCTAGCGGGAGGAGATACGCAGTATTTT
CDR3aa: CSVGPLAGGDTQYF

abundance: .
j_gene: TRBJ2-5
v_gene: TRBV6-2/TRBV6-3
d_gene: TRBD1
CDR3nt: TGTGCCAGCAGTTCCCGGGGACAGTCAACCCAGTACTTC
CDR3aa: CASSSRGQSTQYF

abundance: .
j_gene: TRBJ1-1
v_gene: TRBV6-4
d_gene: TRBD1
CDR3nt: TGTGCCAGCAACCCCTCGCCGGGGCAACAGGGGCTTATATCGAACACTGAAGCTTTCTTT
CDR3aa: CASNPSPGQQGLISNTEAFF

abundance: .
j_gene: TRBJ1-5
v_gene: TRBV6-6
d_gene: .
CDR3nt: TGTGCCAGCACGACAGCGGATTATAGCAATCAGCCCCAGCATTTT
CDR3aa: CASTTADYSNQPQHF

abundance: .
j_gene: TRBJ1-2
v_gene: TRBV7-2
d_gene: .
CDR3nt: TGTGCCATTGTGGGGCGGGGGCTTCATTATGGCTACACCTTC
CDR3aa: CAIVGRGLHYGYTF

abundance: .
j_gene: TRBJ2-7
v_gene: TRBV5-1
d_gene: TRBD1
CDR3nt: TGCGCCAGCAGAGCGCAGGGGGCCTCGTACGAGCAGTACTTC
CDR3aa: CASRAQGASYEQYF

abundance: .
j_gene: TRBJ2-7
v_gene: TRBV28
d_gene: .
CDR3nt: TGTGCCAGCAGTGCCCGTTACGAGCAGTACTTC
CDR3aa: CASSARYEQYF

abundance: few
j_gene: TRBJ2-7
v_gene: TRBV5-6
d_gene: .
CDR3nt: TGTGCCAGCAGACCCGCCGGGGCAGGGGCGTACGAGCAGTACTTC
CDR3aa: CASRPAGAGAYEQYF